These 8 T cell receptor beta chains share one sample of origin, sequenced in a study of shared clonotypes between healthy human individuals. The data were produced by immunoSEQ multiplex PCR, yet TCRdb's version contains in-frame clones alone and is incomplete. The sample shows hundreds of thousands of clones, less than 80% of them seen only once. What was sequenced was memory CD4+ T cells sorted from blood. Sample subset: CD45RA-negative fraction. The origin of the receptors is a young woman in good health.

The gene calls are TRBV5-4 and TRBJ2-5, with TRBD2 matching 11 bases. This CDR3 comprises 16 residues. The germline V gene has CDR1 SGHNT and CDR2 YYREEE (reference sequence). V shed 0 bases, J shed 2 bases, and the junction held 3 bases outside the gene matches. In DNA form, the CDR3 reads TGTGCCAGCAGCTTGGCTAGACTAGCGGGGCAAGAGACCCAGTACTTC. Its translation is CASSLARLAGQETQYF.

The chain uses TRBV4-2 and TRBJ1-2; the match to TRBD1 covers 7 bases. Germline-derived CDR1 and CDR2 are LGHNA and YNFKEQ. Trimming took 3 bases from V and 4 from J; bases not matched to a gene: 11. The CDR3 has 16 residues. The CDR3: CASSQTGTEVFYGYTF. In nucleotides, the CDR3 is TGTGCCAGCAGCCAGACGGGGACAGAAGTTTTCTATGGCTACACCTTC.

A few counts support this clone. The chain carries TRBV6-5 and TRBJ1-5, with D maybe TRBD1 (5 bases). The CDR3 spans 15 residues. Germline-derived CDR1 and CDR2 are MNHEY and SVGAGI. The V and J ends lost 8 bases and 3 bases respectively, with 17 bases between them. As DNA, the CDR3 is TGTGCCAGCTCTCTCGGGGCAGGGAACAATCAGCCCCAGCATTTT. Encoded protein: CASSLGAGNNQPQHF.

This clone has only a few counts. Other DNA sequences in this sample translate to the same CDR3. The chain carries TRBV25-1 and TRBJ2-3; 9 bases align to TRBD1. The trim removed 5 bases at V and 4 bases at J, leaving 1 base unmatched. Per germline, CDR1 MGHDK and CDR2 SYGVNS. The length of the CDR3 is 13 residues. CDR3 sequence: CASSRQGADTQYF. The CDR3 DNA is TGTGCCAGCAGTCGACAGGGGGCAGATACGCAGTATTTT.

This chain joins TRBV28 and TRBJ2-1; a weak D match, TRBD1 (6 bases). V was cut by 7 bases and J by 2 bases, with 12 bases left in between. The CDR3 consists of 14 residues. Germline V gene lookup returns CDR1 MDHEN and CDR2 SYDVKM. The CDR3: CASIMTGPYNEQFF. The CDR3 nucleotides are TGTGCCAGCATTATGACAGGTCCCTACAATGAGCAGTTCTTC.

The chain employs TRBV19 and TRBJ2-7; D possibly corresponds to TRBD2 (6 bases). The V gene's germline CDR1 is LNHDA and CDR2 SQIVND (reference sequence). The CDR3 consists of 13 residues. V lost 4 bases and J lost 4, with 11 bases in between. Here the CDR3 reads CASSKEGRYEQYF. As DNA, the CDR3 is TGTGCCAGTAGTAAGGAGGGGCGTTACGAGCAGTACTTC.

The CDR3 loop is CASSPRQGSITEAFF. The CDR3 DNA sequence: TGTGCCAGCAGCCCGCGACAGGGTTCGATCACTGAAGCTTTCTTT. The chain uses TRBV7-2 and TRBJ1-1, with 7 bases fitting TRBD1. The V segment lost 5 bases and the J segment 4 bases; nucleotides outside the gene matches: 10. The V gene's germline CDR1 is SGHTA and CDR2 FQGNSA. This CDR3 has 15 residues.

Points on this clone: A junction boundary mismatches the germline segment, possibly from a read error. The chain recombines TRBV7-8 with TRBJ1-4; D gene ambiguous. Looked up from germline, CDR1 is SGHVS and CDR2 is FQNEAQ. The length of the CDR3 is 13 residues. In DNA form, the CDR3 reads TGTGCCAGCAGCTTAGGAGAGGCCGAACGCCGGAATTTT. Translated, it gives CASSLGEAERRNF.